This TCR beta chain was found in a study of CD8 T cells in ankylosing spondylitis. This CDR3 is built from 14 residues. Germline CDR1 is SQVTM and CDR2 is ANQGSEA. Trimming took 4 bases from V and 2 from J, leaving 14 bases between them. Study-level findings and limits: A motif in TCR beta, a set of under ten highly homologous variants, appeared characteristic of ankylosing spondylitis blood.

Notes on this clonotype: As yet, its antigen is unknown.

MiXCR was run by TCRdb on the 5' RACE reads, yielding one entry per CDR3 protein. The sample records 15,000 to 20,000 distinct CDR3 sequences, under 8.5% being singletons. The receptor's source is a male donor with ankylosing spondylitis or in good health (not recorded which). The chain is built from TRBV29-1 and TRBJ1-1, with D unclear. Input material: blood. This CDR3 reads CSVGRSEINTEAFF. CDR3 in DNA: TGCAGCGTTGGAAGGAGTGAGATTAACACTGAAGCTTTCTTT.